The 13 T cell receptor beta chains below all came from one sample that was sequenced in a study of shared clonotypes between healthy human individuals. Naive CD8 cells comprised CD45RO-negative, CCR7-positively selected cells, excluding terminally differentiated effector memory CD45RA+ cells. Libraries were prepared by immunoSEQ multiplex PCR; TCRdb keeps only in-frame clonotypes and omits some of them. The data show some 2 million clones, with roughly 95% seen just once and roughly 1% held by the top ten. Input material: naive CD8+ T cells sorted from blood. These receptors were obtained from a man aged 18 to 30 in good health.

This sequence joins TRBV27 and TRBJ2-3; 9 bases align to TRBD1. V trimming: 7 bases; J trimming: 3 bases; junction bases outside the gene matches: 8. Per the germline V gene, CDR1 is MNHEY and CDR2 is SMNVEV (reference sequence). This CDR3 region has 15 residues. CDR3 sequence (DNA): TGTGCCAGCAACATACTACAGGGGGCAACAGATACGCAGTATTTT. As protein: CASNILQGATDTQYF.

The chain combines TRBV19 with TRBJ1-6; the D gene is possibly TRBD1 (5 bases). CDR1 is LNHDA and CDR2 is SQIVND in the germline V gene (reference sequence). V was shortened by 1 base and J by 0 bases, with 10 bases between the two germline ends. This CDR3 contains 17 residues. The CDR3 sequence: CASSIGGAISYNSPLHF. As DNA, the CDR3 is TGTGCCAGTAGTATAGGGGGCGCCATCTCCTATAATTCACCCCTCCACTTT.

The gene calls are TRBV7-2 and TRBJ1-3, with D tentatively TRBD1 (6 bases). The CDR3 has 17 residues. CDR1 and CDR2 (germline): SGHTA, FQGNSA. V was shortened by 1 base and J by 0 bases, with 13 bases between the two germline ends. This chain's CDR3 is CASSLEPTGFSGNTIYF. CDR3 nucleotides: TGTGCCAGCAGCTTAGAACCCACAGGGTTCTCTGGAAACACCATATATTTT.

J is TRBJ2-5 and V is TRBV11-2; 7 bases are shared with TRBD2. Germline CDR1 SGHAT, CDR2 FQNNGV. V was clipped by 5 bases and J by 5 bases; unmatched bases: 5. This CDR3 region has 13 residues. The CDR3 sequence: CASSGWEGETQYF. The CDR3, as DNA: TGTGCCAGCAGCGGATGGGAGGGCGAGACCCAGTACTTC.

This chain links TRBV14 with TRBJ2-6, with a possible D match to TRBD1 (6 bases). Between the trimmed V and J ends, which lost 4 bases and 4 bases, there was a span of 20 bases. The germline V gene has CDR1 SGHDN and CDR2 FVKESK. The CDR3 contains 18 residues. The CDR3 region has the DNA TGTGCCAGCAGCCTCGGACAGTCCCCACAATGGGGGGCCAACGTCCTGACTTTC. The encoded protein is CASSLGQSPQWGANVLTF.

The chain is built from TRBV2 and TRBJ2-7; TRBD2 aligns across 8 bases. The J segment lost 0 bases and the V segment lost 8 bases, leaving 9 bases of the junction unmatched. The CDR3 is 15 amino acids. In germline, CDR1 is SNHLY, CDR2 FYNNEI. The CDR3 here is CASRGPSGGSYEQYF. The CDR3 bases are TGTGCCAGCCGGGGGCCAAGCGGGGGCTCCTACGAGCAGTACTTC.

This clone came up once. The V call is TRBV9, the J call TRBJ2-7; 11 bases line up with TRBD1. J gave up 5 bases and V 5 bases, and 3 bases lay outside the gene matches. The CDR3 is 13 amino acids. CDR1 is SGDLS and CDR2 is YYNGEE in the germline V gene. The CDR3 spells CASRGQGDDEQYF. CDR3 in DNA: TGTGCCAGCAGGGGACAGGGGGACGACGAGCAGTACTTC.

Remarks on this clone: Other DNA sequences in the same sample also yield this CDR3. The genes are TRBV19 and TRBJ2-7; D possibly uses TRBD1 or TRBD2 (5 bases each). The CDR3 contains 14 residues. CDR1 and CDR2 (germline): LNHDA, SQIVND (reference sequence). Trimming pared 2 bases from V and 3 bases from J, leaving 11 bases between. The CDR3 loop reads CASSITGLSYEQYF. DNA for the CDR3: TGTGCCAGTAGTATAACGGGGCTTAGCTACGAGCAGTACTTC.

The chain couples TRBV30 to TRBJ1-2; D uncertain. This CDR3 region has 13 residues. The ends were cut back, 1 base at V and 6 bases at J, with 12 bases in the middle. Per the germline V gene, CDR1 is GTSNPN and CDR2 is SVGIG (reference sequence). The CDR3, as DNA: TGTGCCTGGAGTGACTCTGGGATGCATGGCTACACCTTC. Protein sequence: CAWSDSGMHGYTF.

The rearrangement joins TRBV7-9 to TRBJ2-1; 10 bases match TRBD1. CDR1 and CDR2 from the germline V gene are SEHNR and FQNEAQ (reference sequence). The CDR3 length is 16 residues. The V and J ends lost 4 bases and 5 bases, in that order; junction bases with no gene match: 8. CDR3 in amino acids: CASSSPGTGVNNEQFF. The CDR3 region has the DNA TGTGCCAGCAGCTCCCCTGGGACAGGGGTAAACAATGAGCAGTTCTTC.

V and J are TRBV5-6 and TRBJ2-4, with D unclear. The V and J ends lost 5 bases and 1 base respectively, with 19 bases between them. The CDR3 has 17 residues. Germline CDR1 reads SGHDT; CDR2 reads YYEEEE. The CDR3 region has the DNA TGTGCCAGCAGAATGATAACTGAGGTAATCGCCAAAAACATTCAGTACTTC. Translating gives CASRMITEVIAKNIQYF.

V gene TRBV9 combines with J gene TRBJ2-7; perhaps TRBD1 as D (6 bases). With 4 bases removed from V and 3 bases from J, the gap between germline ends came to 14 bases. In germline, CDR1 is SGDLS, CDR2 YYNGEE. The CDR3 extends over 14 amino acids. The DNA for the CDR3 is TGTGCCAGCAGCACGAGCACAGGGTACTACGAGCAGTACTTC. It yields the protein CASSTSTGYYEQYF.

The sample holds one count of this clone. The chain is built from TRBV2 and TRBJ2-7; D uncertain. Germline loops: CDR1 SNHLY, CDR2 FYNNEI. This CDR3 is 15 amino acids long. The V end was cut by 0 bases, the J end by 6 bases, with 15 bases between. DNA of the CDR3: TGTGCCAGCAGTGAAGCCTGGGCAGAAGCCGGCGAGCAGTACTTC. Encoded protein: CASSEAWAEAGEQYF.